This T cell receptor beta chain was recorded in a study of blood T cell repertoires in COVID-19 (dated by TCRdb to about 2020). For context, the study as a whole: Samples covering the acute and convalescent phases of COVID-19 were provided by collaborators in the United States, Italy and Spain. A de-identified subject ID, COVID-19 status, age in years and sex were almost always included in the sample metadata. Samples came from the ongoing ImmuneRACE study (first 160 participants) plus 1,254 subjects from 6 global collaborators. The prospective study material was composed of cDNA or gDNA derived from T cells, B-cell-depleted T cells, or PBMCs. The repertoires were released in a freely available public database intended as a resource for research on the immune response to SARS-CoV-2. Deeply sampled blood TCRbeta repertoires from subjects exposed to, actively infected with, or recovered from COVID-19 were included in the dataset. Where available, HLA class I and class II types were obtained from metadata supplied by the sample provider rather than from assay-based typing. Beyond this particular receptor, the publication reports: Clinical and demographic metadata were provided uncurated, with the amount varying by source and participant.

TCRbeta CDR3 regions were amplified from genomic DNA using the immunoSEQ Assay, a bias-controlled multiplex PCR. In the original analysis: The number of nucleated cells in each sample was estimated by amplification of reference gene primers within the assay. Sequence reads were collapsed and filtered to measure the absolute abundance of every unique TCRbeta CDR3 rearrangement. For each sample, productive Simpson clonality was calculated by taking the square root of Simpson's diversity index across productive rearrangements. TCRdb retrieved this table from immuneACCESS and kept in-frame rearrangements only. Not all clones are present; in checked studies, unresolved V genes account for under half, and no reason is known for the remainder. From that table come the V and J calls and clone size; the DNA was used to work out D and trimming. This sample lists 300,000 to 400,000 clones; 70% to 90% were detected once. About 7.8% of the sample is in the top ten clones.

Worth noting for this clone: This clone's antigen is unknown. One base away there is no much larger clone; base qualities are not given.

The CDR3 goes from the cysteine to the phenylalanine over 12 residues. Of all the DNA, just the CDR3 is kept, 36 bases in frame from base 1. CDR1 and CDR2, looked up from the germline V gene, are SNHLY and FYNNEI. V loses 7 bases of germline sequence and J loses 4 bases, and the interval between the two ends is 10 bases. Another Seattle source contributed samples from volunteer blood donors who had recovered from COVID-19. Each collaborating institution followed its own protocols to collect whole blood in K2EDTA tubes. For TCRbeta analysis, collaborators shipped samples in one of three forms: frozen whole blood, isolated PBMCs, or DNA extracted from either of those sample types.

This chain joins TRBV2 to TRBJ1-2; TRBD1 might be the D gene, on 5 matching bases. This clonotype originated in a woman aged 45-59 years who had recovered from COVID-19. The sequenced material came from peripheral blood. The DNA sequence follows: TGTGCCAGCACGGGGGACGGCTATGGCTACACCTTC. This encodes CASTGDGYGYTF.